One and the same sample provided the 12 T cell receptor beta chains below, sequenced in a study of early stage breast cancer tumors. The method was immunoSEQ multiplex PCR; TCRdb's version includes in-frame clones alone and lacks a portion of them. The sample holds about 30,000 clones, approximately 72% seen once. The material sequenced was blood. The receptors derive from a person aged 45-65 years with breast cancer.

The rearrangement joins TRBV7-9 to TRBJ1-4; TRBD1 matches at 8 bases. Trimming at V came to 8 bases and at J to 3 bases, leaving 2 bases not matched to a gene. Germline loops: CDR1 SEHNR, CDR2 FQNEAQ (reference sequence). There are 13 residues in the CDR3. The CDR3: CASGTGSNEKLFF. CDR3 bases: TGTGCCAGCGGGACAGGATCTAATGAAAAACTGTTTTTT.

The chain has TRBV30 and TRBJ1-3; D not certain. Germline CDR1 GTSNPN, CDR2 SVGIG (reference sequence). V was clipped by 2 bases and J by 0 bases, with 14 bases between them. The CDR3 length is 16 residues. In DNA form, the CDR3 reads TGTGCCTGGAGTCCCGACCTCCGACTCTCTGGAAACACCATATATTTT. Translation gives CAWSPDLRLSGNTIYF.

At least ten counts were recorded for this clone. The CDR3 reads CAISESEYGAFF. DNA for the CDR3: TGTGCCATCAGTGAGTCGGAATATGGAGCTTTCTTT. V and J are TRBV10-3 and TRBJ1-1; D is ambiguous. Trimming removed 0 bases at V and 10 bases at J, with 9 bases between. In germline, CDR1 is ENHRY, CDR2 SYGVKD. The CDR3 spans 12 residues.

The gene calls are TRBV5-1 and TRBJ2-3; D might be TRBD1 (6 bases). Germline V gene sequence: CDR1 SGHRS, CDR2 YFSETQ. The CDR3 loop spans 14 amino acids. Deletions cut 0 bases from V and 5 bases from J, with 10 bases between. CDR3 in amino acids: CASSLDGGGDTQYF. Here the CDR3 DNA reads TGCGCCAGCAGCTTGGATGGGGGCGGAGATACGCAGTATTTT.

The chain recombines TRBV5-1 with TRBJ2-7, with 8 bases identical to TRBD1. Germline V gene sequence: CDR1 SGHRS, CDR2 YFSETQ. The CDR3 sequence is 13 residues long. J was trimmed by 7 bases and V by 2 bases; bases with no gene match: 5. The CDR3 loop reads CASSFRGPEEQYF. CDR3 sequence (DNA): TGCGCCAGCAGCTTCAGGGGGCCTGAGGAGCAGTACTTC.

CDR3 coding DNA: TGTGCCAGCAGTTTCCCGACCCCCCTCTTGAAAAAACTGTTTTTT. Translation: CASSFPTPLLKKLFF. This chain joins TRBV27 and TRBJ1-4, with no clear D. V was shortened by 3 bases and J by 9 bases, with 17 bases between the two germline ends. The germline gives CDR1 MNHEY, CDR2 SMNVEV (reference sequence). The CDR3 is 15 amino acids.

Here the CDR3 DNA reads TGTGCCAGCAGTGAAGTGGTGGCATCCTACGAGCAGTACTTC. Its translation: CASSEVVASYEQYF. The chain is built from TRBV6-1 and TRBJ2-7; D remains unclear. Trimming cost V 1 base and J 1 base, with 8 bases left between them. The CDR3 is 14 amino acids. Germline values: CDR1 MNHNS, CDR2 SASEGT.

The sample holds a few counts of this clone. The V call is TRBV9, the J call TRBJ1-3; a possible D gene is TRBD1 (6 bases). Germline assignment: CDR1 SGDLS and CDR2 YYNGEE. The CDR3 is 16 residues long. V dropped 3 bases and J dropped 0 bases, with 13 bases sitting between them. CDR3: CASSASGGHSGNTIYF. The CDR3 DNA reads TGTGCCAGCAGCGCCTCGGGGGGCCACTCTGGAAACACCATATATTTT.

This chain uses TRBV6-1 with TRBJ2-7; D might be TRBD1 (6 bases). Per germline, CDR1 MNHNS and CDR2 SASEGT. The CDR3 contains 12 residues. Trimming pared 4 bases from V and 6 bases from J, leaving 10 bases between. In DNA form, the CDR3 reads TGTGCCAGCAGTGCGAACAGGGCCGAGCAGTACTTC. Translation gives CASSANRAEQYF.

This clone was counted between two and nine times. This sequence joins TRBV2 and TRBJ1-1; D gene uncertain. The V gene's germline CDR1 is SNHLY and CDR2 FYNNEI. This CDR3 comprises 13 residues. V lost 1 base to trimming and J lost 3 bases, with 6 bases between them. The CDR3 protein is CASSEGGDTEAFF. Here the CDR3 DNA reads TGTGCCAGCAGTGAAGGGGGAGACACTGAAGCTTTCTTT.

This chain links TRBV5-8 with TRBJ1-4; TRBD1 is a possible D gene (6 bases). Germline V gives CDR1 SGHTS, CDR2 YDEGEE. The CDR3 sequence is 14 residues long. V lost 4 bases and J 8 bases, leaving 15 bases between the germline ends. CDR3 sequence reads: CASSKTGLLEKLFF. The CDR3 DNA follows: TGTGCCAGCAGCAAGACAGGCCTACTCGAAAAACTGTTTTTT.

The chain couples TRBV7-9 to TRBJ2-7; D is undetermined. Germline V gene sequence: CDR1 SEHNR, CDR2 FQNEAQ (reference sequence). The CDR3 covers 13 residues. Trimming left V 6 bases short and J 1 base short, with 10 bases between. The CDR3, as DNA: TGTGCCAGCAGTTACTTACCGTCCTACGAGCAGTACTTC. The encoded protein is CASSYLPSYEQYF.